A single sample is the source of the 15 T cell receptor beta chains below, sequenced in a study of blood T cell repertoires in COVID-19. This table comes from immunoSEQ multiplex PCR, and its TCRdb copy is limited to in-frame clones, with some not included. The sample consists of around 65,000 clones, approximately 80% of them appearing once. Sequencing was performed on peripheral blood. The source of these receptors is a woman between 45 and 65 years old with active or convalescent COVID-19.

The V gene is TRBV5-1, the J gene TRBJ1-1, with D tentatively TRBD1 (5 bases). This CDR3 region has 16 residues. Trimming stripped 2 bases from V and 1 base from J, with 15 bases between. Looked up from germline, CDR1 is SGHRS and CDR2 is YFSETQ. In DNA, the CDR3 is TGCGCCAGCAGCTTTGGGACCCCGGGGGGGAACACTGAAGCTTTCTTT. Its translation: CASSFGTPGGNTEAFF.

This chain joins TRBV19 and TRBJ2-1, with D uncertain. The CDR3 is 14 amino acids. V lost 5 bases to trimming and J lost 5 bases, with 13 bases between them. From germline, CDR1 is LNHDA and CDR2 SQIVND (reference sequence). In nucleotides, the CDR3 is TGTGCCAGTAGTTTCCGCCCCTTAGACAATGAGCAGTTCTTC. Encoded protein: CASSFRPLDNEQFF.

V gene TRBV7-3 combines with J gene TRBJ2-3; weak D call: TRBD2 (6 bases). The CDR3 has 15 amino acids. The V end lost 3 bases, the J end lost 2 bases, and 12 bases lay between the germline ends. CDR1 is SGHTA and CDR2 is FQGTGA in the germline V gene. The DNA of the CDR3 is TGTGCCAGCAGCTTTGGCGGGACCCCCACAGATACGCAGTATTTT. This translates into CASSFGGTPTDTQYF.

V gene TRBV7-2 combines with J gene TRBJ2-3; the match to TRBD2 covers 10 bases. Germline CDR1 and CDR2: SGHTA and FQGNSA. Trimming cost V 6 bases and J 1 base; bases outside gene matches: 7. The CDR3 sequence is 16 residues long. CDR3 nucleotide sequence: TGTGCCAGCAGGCGGACTAGCGGCACTCGCACAGATACGCAGTATTTT. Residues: CASRRTSGTRTDTQYF.

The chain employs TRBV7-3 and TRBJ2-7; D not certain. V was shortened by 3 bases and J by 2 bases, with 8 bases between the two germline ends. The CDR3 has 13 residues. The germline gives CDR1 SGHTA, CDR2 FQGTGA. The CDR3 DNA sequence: TGTGCCAGCAGCTTTGGGCAGGCCTACGAGCAGTACTTC. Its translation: CASSFGQAYEQYF.

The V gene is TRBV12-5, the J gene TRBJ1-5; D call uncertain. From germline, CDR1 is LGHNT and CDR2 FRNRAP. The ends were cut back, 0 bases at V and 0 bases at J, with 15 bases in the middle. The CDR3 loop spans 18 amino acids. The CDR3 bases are TGTGCTAGTGGTTTGGTAATTGCCGGTTTTTATAGCAATCAGCCCCAGCATTTT. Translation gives CASGLVIAGFYSNQPQHF.

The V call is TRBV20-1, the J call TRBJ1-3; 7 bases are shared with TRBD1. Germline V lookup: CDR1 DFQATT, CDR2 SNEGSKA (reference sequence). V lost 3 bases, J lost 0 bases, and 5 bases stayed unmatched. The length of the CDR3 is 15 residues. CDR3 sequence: CSASKGASSGNTIYF. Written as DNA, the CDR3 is TGCAGTGCTAGTAAGGGGGCTTCCTCTGGAAACACCATATATTTT.

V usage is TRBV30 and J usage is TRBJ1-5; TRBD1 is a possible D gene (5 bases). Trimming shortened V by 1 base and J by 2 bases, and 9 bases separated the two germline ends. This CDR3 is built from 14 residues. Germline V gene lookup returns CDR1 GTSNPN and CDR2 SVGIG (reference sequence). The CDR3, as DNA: TGTGCCTGGAGTGGAGCACAGGGCAATCAGCCCCAGCATTTT. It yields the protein CAWSGAQGNQPQHF.

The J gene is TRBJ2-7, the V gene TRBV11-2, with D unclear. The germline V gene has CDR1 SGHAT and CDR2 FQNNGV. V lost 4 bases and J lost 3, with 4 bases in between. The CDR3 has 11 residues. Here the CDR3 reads CASSSSYEQYF. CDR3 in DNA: TGTGCCAGCAGCTCGAGCTACGAGCAGTACTTC. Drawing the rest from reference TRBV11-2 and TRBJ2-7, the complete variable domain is EAGVAQSPRYKIIEKRQSVAFWCNPISGHATLYWYQQILGQGPKLLIQFQNNGVVDDSQLPKDRFSAERLKGVDSTLKIQPAKLEDSAVYLCASSSSYEQYFGPGTRLTVT.

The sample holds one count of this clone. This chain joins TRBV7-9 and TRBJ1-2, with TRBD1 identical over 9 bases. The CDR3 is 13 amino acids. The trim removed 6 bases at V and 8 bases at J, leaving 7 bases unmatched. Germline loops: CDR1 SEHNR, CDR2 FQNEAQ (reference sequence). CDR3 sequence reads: CASSQGQGFGYTF. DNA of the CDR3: TGTGCCAGCAGTCAGGGACAGGGTTTCGGCTACACCTTC.

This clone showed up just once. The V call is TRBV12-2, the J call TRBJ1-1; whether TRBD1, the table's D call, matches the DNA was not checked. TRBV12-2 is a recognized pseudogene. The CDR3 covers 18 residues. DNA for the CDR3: TGTGCAAGTCGCTTAAGATTGGAGACAGGGGGACAGAACACTGAAGCTTTCTTT. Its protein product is CASRLRLETGGQNTEAFF.

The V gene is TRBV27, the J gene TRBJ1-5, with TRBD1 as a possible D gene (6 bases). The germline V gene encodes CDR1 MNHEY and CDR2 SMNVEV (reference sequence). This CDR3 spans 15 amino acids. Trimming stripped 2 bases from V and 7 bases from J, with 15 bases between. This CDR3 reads CASSLGGTFDQPQHF. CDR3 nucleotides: TGTGCCAGCAGTTTAGGTGGGACATTTGACCAGCCCCAGCATTTT.

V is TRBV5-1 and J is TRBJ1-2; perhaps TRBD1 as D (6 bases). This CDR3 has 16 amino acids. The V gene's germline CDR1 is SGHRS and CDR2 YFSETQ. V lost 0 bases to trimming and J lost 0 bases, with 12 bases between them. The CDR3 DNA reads TGCGCCAGCAGCTTGGGAGCGGGGGCGACTAACTATGGCTACACCTTC. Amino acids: CASSLGAGATNYGYTF.

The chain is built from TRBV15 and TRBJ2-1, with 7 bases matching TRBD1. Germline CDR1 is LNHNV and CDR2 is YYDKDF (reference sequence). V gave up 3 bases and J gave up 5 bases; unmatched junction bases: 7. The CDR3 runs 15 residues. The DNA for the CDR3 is TGTGCCACCAGCAGTAGGGGGCTGCCCAACAATGAGCAGTTCTTC. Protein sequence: CATSSRGLPNNEQFF.

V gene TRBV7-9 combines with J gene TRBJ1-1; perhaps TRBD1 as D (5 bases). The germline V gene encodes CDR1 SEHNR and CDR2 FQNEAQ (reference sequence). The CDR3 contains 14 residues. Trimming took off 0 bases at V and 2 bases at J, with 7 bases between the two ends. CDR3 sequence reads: CASSLAGVNTEAFF. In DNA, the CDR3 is TGTGCCAGCAGCTTAGCAGGGGTTAACACTGAAGCTTTCTTT.